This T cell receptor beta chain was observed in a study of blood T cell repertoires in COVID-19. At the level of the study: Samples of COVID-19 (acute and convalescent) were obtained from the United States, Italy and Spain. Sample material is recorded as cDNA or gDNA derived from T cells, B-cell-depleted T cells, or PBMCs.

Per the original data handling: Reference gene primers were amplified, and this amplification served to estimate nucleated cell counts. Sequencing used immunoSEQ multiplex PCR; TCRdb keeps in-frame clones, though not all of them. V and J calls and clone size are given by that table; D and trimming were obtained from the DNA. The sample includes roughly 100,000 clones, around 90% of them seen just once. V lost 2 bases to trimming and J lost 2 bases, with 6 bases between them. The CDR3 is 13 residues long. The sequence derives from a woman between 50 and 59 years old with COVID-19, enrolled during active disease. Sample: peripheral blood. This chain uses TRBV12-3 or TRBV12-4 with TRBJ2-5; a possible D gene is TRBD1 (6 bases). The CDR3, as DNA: TGTGCCAGCAGTTTAAGGGGGCAAGAGACCCAGTACTTC. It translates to CASSLRGQETQYF.